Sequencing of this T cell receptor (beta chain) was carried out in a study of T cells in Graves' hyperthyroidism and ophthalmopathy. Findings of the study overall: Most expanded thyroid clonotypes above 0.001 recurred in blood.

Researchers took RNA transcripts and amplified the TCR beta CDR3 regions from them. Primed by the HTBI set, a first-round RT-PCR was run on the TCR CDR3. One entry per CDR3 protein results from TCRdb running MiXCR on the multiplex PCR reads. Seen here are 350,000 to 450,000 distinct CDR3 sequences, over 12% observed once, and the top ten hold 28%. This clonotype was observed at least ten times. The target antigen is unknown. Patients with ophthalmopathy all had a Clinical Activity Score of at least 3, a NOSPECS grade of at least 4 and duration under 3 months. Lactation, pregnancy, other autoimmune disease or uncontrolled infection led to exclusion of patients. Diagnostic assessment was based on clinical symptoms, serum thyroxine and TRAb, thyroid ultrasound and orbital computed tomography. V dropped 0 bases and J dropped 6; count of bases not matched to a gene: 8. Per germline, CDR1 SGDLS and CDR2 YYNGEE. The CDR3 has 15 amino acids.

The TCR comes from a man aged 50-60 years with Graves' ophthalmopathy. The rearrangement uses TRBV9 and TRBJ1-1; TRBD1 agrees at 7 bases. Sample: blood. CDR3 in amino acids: CASSVDLRDSPEAFF. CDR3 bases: TGTGCCAGCAGCGTAGATCTCCGGGACAGCCCTGAAGCTTTCTTT.